This passage covers 28 T cell receptor beta chains from one sample sequenced in a study of blood T cell repertoires in COVID-19. Method: immunoSEQ multiplex PCR; TCRdb's copy keeps in-frame clones and lacks some. The sample holds roughly 160,000 clones, 84% seen once. The sample comprised PBMCs or T cells enriched from blood (not recorded which). Source of these receptors: a man aged 45 to 65 who had recovered from COVID-19.

The chain couples TRBV7-6 to TRBJ2-3; 7 bases line up with TRBD1. The CDR3 spans 16 residues. Germline CDR1 SGHVS, CDR2 FNYEAQ. After removal of 10 bases from V and 5 bases from J, the junction contained 18 bases not matched to a gene. The CDR3 DNA reads TGTGCCACATCTACCCTGTCTAGGGGGCAAAGAGATACGCAGTATTTT. Its translation: CATSTLSRGQRDTQYF.

This clone was seen once. CDR3 loop: CASSKGALRPGNTIYF. CDR3 in DNA: TGTGCCAGCTCGAAGGGGGCTCTCCGGCCTGGAAACACCATATATTTT. The rearrangement links TRBV18 to TRBJ1-3, with TRBD1 matching over 7 bases. Germline V gene sequence: CDR1 KGHSH, CDR2 LQKENI. CDR3 length: 16 residues. V shed 6 bases and J 2 bases; nucleotides not matched to a gene: 10.

CDR3 region: CASSPDTRNTEAFF. As DNA, the CDR3 is TGTGCCAGCAGCCCGGACACCCGGAACACTGAAGCTTTCTTT. The gene calls are TRBV5-4 and TRBJ1-1; D is possibly TRBD1 (5 bases). Looked up from germline, CDR1 is SGHNT and CDR2 is YYREEE (reference sequence). The CDR3 runs to 14 residues. The V end was cut by 4 bases, the J end by 1 base, with 11 bases between.

The chain joins TRBV6-5 to TRBJ1-2, with 7 bases fitting TRBD1. Germline V gene sequence: CDR1 MNHEY, CDR2 SVGAGI. V gave up 3 bases and J gave up 7 bases; unmatched junction bases: 8. There are 14 residues in the CDR3. CDR3 nucleotide sequence: TGTGCCAGCAGTTATCAGGGGGAATTCCCTGGCTACACCTTC. Its protein product is CASSYQGEFPGYTF.

The chain couples TRBV6-6 to TRBJ1-1; D call uncertain. This CDR3 has 14 amino acids. Germline V gene data show CDR1 as MNHNY and CDR2 as SVGAGI (reference sequence). V lost 7 bases and J lost 1, with 13 bases in between. The CDR3, as DNA: TGTGCCAGCATTGATCGGCGGGGGAACACTGAAGCTTTCTTT. It encodes CASIDRRGNTEAFF.

This chain joins TRBV19 and TRBJ1-4; possibly TRBD1 for D (6 bases). This CDR3 contains 13 residues. Per the germline V gene, CDR1 is LNHDA and CDR2 is SQIVND (reference sequence). Trimming left V 9 bases short and J 0 bases short, with 8 bases between. CDR3 amino acids: CASGQSTNEKLFF. In DNA form, the CDR3 reads TGTGCCAGCGGACAGTCAACTAATGAAAAACTGTTTTTT.

The rearrangement uses TRBV10-3 and TRBJ2-5, with 13 bases fitting TRBD2. Germline-derived CDR1 and CDR2 are ENHRY and SYGVKD. J lost 4 bases, V lost 10 bases, and 12 bases had no gene match. CDR3 length: 16 amino acids. CDR3 protein: CATARTSGGGGETQYF. The DNA of the CDR3 is TGTGCCACCGCGAGAACTAGCGGGGGGGGAGGAGAGACCCAGTACTTC.

This chain connects TRBV5-6 to TRBJ2-7; D might be TRBD1 (6 bases). In germline, CDR1 is SGHDT, CDR2 YYEEEE. This CDR3 region has 12 residues. V was clipped by 2 bases and J by 6 bases, with 9 bases between them. DNA of the CDR3: TGTGCCAGCAGCTTAAGGGACACCGAGCAGTACTTC. It yields the protein CASSLRDTEQYF.

Here the CDR3 DNA reads TGTGCCAGCAGCCCCCAAGGGCGGGTAGGGGGGGAGCTGTTTTTT. Translating gives CASSPQGRVGGELFF. The J gene is TRBJ2-2, the V gene TRBV7-3, with D maybe TRBD2 (5 bases). The CDR3 spans 15 residues. Germline CDR1 and CDR2: SGHTA and FQGTGA. Trimming cost V 5 bases and J 8 bases, with 18 bases left between them.

The rearrangement links TRBV5-1 to TRBJ1-6; 10 nucleotides line up with TRBD1. The junction had 5 bases not matched to a gene; V was cut back by 6 bases and J by 8 bases. CDR3 length: 14 residues. Germline assignment: CDR1 SGHRS and CDR2 YFSETQ. CDR3 bases: TGCGCCAGCACCTGGACAGGGGGAGATTCACCCCTCCACTTT. Translation gives CASTWTGGDSPLHF.

The CDR3 DNA reads TGTGCCAGCAGCTTAGTCGGGCGGGGGGGCTATGGCTACACCTTC. Amino acids: CASSLVGRGGYGYTF. The V gene is TRBV7-8, the J gene TRBJ1-2, with a weak D call TRBD1 (5 bases). Trimming stripped 1 base from V and 4 bases from J, with 13 bases between. Germline values: CDR1 SGHVS, CDR2 FQNEAQ. This CDR3 is 15 amino acids long. The whole variable domain, filled in from reference TRBV7-8 and TRBJ1-2, reads GAGVSQSPRYKVAKRGQDVALRCDPISGHVSLFWYQQALGQGPEFLTYFQNEAQLDKSGLPSDRFFAERPEGSVSTLKIQRTQQEDSAVYLCASSLVGRGGYGYTFGSGTRLTVV.

The chain has TRBV15 and TRBJ2-7; 9 nucleotides align to TRBD1. The ends lost 4 bases at V and 5 bases at J; junction bases unmatched: 6. In germline, CDR1 is LNHNV, CDR2 YYDKDF (reference sequence). This CDR3 has 14 amino acids. CDR3 protein: CATSTRTGDHEQYF. DNA for the CDR3: TGTGCCACCAGCACCCGGACAGGGGACCACGAGCAGTACTTC.

V is TRBV9 and J is TRBJ1-1, with a weak D call TRBD1 (6 bases). V lost 3 bases and J 5 bases, leaving 11 bases between the germline ends. The CDR3 contains 13 residues. The V gene's germline CDR1 is SGDLS and CDR2 YYNGEE. CDR3 protein: CASSAGVGTEAFF. CDR3 bases: TGTGCCAGCAGCGCAGGGGTAGGTACTGAAGCTTTCTTT.

This clone was observed a single time. The gene calls are TRBV5-5 and TRBJ2-2; unclear D gene. CDR1 is SGHKS, CDR2 YYEKEE, per germline (reference sequence). Trimming shortened V by 5 bases and J by 0 bases, and 11 bases separated the two germline ends. This CDR3 contains 15 residues. The CDR3 spells CASRAQASNTGELFF. As DNA, the CDR3 is TGTGCCAGCAGGGCCCAGGCTTCGAACACCGGGGAGCTGTTTTTT.

J is TRBJ2-5 and V is TRBV5-1, with 7 bases that match TRBD1. This CDR3 region has 14 residues. CDR1 and CDR2 from the germline V gene are SGHRS and YFSETQ. The trim removed 0 bases at V and 3 bases at J, leaving 2 bases unmatched. CDR3 residues: CASSLVQGKETQYF. In DNA, the CDR3 is TGCGCCAGCAGCTTGGTACAGGGGAAAGAGACCCAGTACTTC.

The DNA of the CDR3 is TGTGCCAGCAGCCGAAACAGGGGCTCAGGCGGAGAGACCCAGTACTTC. Amino acid sequence: CASSRNRGSGGETQYF. This chain joins TRBV3-1 (or the pseudogene TRBV3-2) and TRBJ2-5; 7 bases align to TRBD1. J was trimmed by 4 bases and V by 4 bases; bases with no gene match: 12. The CDR3 covers 16 residues. Germline V gene sequence: CDR1 LGHDT, CDR2 YNNKEL (reference sequence).

The chain links TRBV7-9 to TRBJ1-2, with D tentatively TRBD1 (5 bases). This CDR3 is 15 amino acids long. V lost 5 bases, J lost 0 bases, and 13 bases lay in between. Per the germline V gene, CDR1 is SEHNR and CDR2 is FQNEAQ (reference sequence). CDR3 in amino acids: CASSPAQGSNYGYTF. The CDR3 DNA sequence: TGTGCCAGCAGCCCCGCGCAGGGATCTAACTATGGCTACACCTTC.

The CDR3 DNA is TGTGCCAGCAGCTTGGTTGCAGGGGACTCACCCCTCCACTTT. Translating gives CASSLVAGDSPLHF. The rearrangement links TRBV5-4 to TRBJ1-6; a weak D match, TRBD1 (6 bases). Germline CDR1 reads SGHNT; CDR2 reads YYREEE (reference sequence). CDR3 size: 14 residues. Between the trimmed V and J ends, which lost 0 bases and 10 bases, there was a span of 11 bases.

The chain carries TRBV7-2 and TRBJ1-2; no reliable D call. The CDR3 contains 13 residues. V was cut by 6 bases and J by 4 bases, with 12 bases left in between. CDR1 is SGHTA and CDR2 is FQGNSA in the germline V gene. CDR3 sequence reads: CASSMGGSYGYTF. CDR3 coding DNA: TGTGCCAGCAGTATGGGAGGGAGCTATGGCTACACCTTC.

The chain carries TRBV7-6 and TRBJ1-6; 10 bases are shared with TRBD1. Per the germline V gene, CDR1 is SGHVS and CDR2 is FNYEAQ. CDR3 length: 16 amino acids. J gave up 5 bases and V 6 bases, and 7 bases lay outside the gene matches. The DNA of the CDR3 is TGTGCCAGCAGGTCGGGACAGGGGAAGAATAATTCACCCCTCCACTTT. It codes for CASRSGQGKNNSPLHF. Looking up the rest from reference TRBV7-6 and TRBJ1-6 gives the full variable domain: GAGVSQSPRYKVTKRGQDVALRCDPISGHVSLYWYRQALGQGPEFLTYFNYEAQQDKSGLPNDRFSAERPEGSISTLTIQRTEQRDSAMYRCASRSGQGKNNSPLHFGNGTRLTVT.

This clone was picked up a small number of times. The rearrangement uses TRBV7-2 and TRBJ2-3; 8 bases match TRBD2. J lost 8 bases, V lost 5 bases, and 12 bases had no gene match. Germline V CDR1 and CDR2: SGHTA, FQGNSA. The CDR3 covers 15 residues. Here the CDR3 DNA reads TGTGCCAGCAGCCCGGGGGGAAGCGGGGGTGGTACGCAGTATTTT. Its translation is CASSPGGSGGGTQYF.

The chain uses TRBV11-2 and TRBJ1-1; TRBD1 agrees at 7 bases. CDR1 SGHAT and CDR2 FQNNGV come from the germline V gene. V shed 5 bases and J 9 bases; nucleotides not matched to a gene: 6. CDR3 length: 12 residues. The CDR3 sequence is CASSTLGQQAFF. CDR3 nucleotides: TGTGCCAGCAGCACTCTGGGACAGCAAGCTTTCTTT.

The chain recombines TRBV5-4 with TRBJ2-1; TRBD2 aligns across 13 bases. The CDR3 has 17 amino acids. The junction had 9 bases not matched to a gene; V was cut back by 4 bases and J by 5 bases. The germline gives CDR1 SGHNT, CDR2 YYREEE (reference sequence). CDR3 loop: CASSKTSGGLYDNEQFF. The CDR3 DNA reads as TGTGCCAGCAGCAAGACTAGCGGGGGGCTTTACGACAATGAGCAGTTCTTC. Full variable domain (outside the CDR3, taken from reference TRBV5-4 and TRBJ2-1): ETGVTQSPTHLIKTRGQQVTLRCSSQSGHNTVSWYQQALGQGPQFIFQYYREEENGRGNFPPRFSGLQFPNYSSELNVNALELDDSALYLCASSKTSGGLYDNEQFFGPGTRLTVL.

This clone was picked up one time. This chain connects TRBV2 to TRBJ1-1; no firm D call. In germline, CDR1 is SNHLY, CDR2 FYNNEI. This CDR3 region has 15 residues. Trimming stripped 4 bases from V and 4 bases from J, with 16 bases between. In DNA, the CDR3 is TGTGCCAGCAGTGCGGCGACCTCCGGGATCACTGAAGCTTTCTTT. Protein: CASSAATSGITEAFF. The full variable domain, in which reference TRBV2 and TRBJ1-1 provide the parts outside the CDR3, is EPEVTQTPSHQVTQMGQEVILRCVPISNHLYFYWYRQILGQKVEFLVSFYNNEISEKSEIFDDQFSVERPDGSNFTLKIRSTKLEDSAMYFCASSAATSGITEAFFGQGTRLTVV.

V usage is TRBV7-2 and J usage is TRBJ2-7; possibly TRBD2 for D (6 bases). This CDR3 spans 13 amino acids. Between the trimmed V and J ends, which lost 8 bases and 2 bases, there was a span of 13 bases. Germline assignment: CDR1 SGHTA and CDR2 FQGNSA. The CDR3 region has the DNA TGTGCCAGCCGGACCGGAGGGGCCTACGAGCAGTACTTC. It yields the protein CASRTGGAYEQYF.

V and J are TRBV11-2 and TRBJ1-6; no clear D gene. Deletions cut 2 bases from V and 7 bases from J, with 6 bases between. The CDR3 consists of 13 residues. In germline, CDR1 is SGHAT, CDR2 FQNNGV. CDR3 region: CASSLSQNSPLHF. The CDR3 DNA follows: TGTGCCAGCAGCTTATCCCAGAATTCACCCCTCCACTTT.

This clone was observed many times. The chain combines TRBV5-1 with TRBJ1-2, with D maybe TRBD1 (6 bases). The V gene lost 7 bases and the J gene lost 5 bases, with 15 bases spanning the gap. The CDR3 is 13 amino acids. Germline CDR1 SGHRS, CDR2 YFSETQ. DNA for the CDR3: TGCGCCAGCTCGGTGGGGGGGCAGTATGGCTACACCTTC. Its protein product is CASSVGGQYGYTF. Complete variable domain (other parts from reference TRBV5-1 and TRBJ1-2): KAGVTQTPRYLIKTRGQQVTLSCSPISGHRSVSWYQQTPGQGLQFLFEYFSETQRNKGNFPGRFSGRQFSNSRSEMNVSTLELGDSALYLCASSVGGQYGYTFGSGTRLTVV.

The chain has TRBV6-5 and TRBJ2-7, with 7 bases identical to TRBD1. Germline V gene data show CDR1 as MNHEY and CDR2 as SVGAGI. The ends lost 0 bases at V and 0 bases at J; junction bases unmatched: 5. CDR3 length: 16 residues. CDR3 protein: CASSYSTGPSSYEQYF. The CDR3, as DNA: TGTGCCAGCAGTTACTCGACAGGGCCGAGCTCCTACGAGCAGTACTTC.